Described below is a single T cell receptor (beta chain) sequence and its context. The data are from a study of T cells in Graves' hyperthyroidism and ophthalmopathy. The CDR3 runs to 15 residues. In germline, CDR1 is SGHDT, CDR2 YYEEEE. Trimming removed 4 bases from V and 0 bases from J, with 11 bases in between. The TCR beta CDR3 regions underwent amplification using RNA transcripts as the source. First-round RT-PCR of the TCR CDR3 relied on the HTBI primer set. TCRdb reprocessed the multiplex PCR reads via MiXCR and lists one record per CDR3 protein. The profile shows hundreds of thousands of distinct CDR3 sequences, 35% to 45% of them singletons.

The clonotype comes from a man aged 18 to 29 with Graves' hyperthyroidism. The chain recombines TRBV5-6 with TRBJ1-5, with no clear D. Sequences were obtained from blood. The CDR3 spells CASSQTPYSNQPQHF. In nucleotides, the CDR3 is TGTGCCAGCAGCCAGACACCCTATAGCAATCAGCCCCAGCATTTT.